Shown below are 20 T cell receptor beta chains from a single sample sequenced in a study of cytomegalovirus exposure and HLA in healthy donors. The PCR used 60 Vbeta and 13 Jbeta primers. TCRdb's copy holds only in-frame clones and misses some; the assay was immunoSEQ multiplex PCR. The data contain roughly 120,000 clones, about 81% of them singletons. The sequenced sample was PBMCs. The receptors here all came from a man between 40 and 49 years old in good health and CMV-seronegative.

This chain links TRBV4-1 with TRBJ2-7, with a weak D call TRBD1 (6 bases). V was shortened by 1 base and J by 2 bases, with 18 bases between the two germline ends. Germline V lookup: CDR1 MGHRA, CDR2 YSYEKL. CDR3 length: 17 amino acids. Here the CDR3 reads CASSQVGTGTNPYEQYF. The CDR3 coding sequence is TGCGCCAGCAGCCAAGTGGGGACCGGGACAAACCCCTACGAGCAGTACTTC.

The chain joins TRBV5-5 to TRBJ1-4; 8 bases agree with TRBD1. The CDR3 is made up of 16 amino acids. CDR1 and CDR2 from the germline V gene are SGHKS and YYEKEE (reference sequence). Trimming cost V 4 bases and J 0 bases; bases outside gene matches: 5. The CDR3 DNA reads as TGTGCCAGCAGCCGGACAGGGAGCACAACTAATGAAAAACTGTTTTTT. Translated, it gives CASSRTGSTTNEKLFF.

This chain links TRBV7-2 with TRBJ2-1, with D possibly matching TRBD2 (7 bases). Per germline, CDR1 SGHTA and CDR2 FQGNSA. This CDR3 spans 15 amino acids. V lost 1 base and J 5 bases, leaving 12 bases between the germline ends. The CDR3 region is CASSLGGGHHNEQFF. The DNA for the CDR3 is TGTGCCAGCAGCTTAGGGGGGGGGCACCACAATGAGCAGTTCTTC.

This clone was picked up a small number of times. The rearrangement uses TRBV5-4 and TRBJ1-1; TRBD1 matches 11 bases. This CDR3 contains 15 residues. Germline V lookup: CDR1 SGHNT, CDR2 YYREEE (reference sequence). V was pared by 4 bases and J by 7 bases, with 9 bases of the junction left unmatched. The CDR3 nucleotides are TGTGCCAGCAGCACCGGGACAGGGGGTGGGGTTGAAGCTTTCTTT. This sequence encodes CASSTGTGGGVEAFF.

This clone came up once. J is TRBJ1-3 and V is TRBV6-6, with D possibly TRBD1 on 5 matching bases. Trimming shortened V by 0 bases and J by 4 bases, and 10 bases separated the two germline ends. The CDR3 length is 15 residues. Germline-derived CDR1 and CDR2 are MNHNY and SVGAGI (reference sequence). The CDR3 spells CASSYSGVGGNTIYF. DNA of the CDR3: TGTGCCAGCAGTTACTCAGGGGTCGGGGGAAACACCATATATTTT.

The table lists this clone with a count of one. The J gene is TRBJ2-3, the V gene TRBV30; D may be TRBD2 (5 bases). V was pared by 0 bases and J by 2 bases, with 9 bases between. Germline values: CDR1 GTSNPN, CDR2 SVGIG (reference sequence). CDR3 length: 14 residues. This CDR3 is CAWSVLGVTDTQYF. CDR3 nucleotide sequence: TGTGCCTGGAGTGTACTAGGAGTCACAGATACGCAGTATTTT. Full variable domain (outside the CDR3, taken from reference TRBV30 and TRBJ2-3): SQTIHQWPATLVQPVGSPLSLECTVEGTSNPNLYWYRQAAGRGLQLLFYSVGIGQISSEVPQNLSASRPQDRQFILSSKKLLLSDSGFYLCAWSVLGVTDTQYFGPGTRLTVL.

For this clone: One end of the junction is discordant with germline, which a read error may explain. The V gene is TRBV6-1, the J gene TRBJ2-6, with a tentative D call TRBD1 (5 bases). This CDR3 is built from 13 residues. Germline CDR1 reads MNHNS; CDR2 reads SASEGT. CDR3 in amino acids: CASMTSGANGLTF. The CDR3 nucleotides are TGTGCCAGCATGACTTCTGGGGCCAACGGCCTGACTTTC.

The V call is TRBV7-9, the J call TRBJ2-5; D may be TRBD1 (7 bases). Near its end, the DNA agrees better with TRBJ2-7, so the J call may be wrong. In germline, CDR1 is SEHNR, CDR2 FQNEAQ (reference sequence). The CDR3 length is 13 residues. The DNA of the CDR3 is TGTGCCAGCAGCTTGGAGGGGGCTGGCGAGCAGTACTTC. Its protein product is CASSLEGAGEQYF.

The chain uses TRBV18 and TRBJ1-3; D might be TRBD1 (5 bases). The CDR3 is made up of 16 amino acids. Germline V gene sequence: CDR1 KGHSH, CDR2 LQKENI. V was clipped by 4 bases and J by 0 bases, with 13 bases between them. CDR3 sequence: CASSQNRSPSGNTIYF. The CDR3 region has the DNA TGTGCCAGCTCACAAAACAGGTCGCCCTCTGGAAACACCATATATTTT.

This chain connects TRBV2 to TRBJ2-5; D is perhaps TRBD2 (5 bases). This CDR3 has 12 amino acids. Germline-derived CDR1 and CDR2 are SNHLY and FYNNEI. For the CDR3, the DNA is TGTGCGCAGCACGATTTAGCGGAGACCCAGTACTTC. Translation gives CAQHDLAETQYF.

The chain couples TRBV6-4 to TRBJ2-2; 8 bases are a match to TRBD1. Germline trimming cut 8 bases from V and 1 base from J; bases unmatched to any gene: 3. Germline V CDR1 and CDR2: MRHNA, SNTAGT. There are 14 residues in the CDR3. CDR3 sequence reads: CASSGQGNTGELFF. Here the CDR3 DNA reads TGTGCCAGCTCTGGACAGGGGAACACCGGGGAGCTGTTTTTT.

CDR3 DNA sequence: TGTGCCAGCAGCGTAAGAGATTATGACGGGGAGCTGTTTTTT. Protein product: CASSVRDYDGELFF. The chain joins TRBV9 to TRBJ2-2; D is ambiguous. The CDR3 covers 14 residues. Trimming took 1 base from V and 7 from J, leaving 11 bases between them. Germline V gives CDR1 SGDLS, CDR2 YYNGEE.

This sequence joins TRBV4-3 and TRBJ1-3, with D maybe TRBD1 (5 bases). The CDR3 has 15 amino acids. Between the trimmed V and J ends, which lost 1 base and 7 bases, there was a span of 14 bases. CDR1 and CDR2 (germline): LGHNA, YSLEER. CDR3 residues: CASSQAKAGLNTIYF. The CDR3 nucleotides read TGCGCCAGCAGCCAAGCGAAGGCAGGGTTGAACACCATATATTTT.

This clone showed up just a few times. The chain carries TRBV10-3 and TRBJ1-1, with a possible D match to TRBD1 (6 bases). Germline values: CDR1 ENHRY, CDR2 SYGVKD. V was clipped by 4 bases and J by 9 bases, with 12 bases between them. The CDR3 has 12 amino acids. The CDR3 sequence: CAISGGGHKAFF. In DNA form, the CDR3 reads TGTGCCATCAGTGGGGGGGGACATAAAGCTTTCTTT.

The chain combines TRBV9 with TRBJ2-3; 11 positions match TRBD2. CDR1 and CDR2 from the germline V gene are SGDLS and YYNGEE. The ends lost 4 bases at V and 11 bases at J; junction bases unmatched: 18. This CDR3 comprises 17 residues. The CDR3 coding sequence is TGTGCCAGCAGCCCTCACCAGACTAGCGGGGATGGTGGAGGGCAGTATTTT. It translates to CASSPHQTSGDGGGQYF. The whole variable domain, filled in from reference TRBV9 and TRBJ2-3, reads DSGVTQTPKHLITATGQRVTLRCSPRSGDLSVYWYQQSLDQGLQFLIQYYNGEERAKGNILERFSAQQFPDLHSELNLSSLELGDSALYFCASSPHQTSGDGGGQYFGPGTRLTVL.

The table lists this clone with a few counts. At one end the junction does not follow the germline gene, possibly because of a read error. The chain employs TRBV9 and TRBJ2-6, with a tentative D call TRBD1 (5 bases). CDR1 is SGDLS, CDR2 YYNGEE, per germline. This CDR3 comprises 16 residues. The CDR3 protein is CASSVGSVEGANGLTF. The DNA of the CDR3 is TGTGCCAGCAGCGTAGGGTCAGTAGAAGGGGCCAACGGCCTGACTTTC. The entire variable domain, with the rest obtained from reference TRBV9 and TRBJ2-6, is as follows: DSGVTQTPKHLITATGQRVTLRCSPRSGDLSVYWYQQSLDQGLQFLIQYYNGEERAKGNILERFSAQQFPDLHSELNLSSLELGDSALYFCASSVGSVEGANGLTFGAGSRLTVL.

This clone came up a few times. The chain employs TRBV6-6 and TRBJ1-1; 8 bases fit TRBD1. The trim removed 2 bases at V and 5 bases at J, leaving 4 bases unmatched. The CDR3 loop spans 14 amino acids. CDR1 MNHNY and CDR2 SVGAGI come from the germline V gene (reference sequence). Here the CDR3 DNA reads TGTGCCAGCAGTTACGAGGACAGGGTGACTGAAGCTTTCTTT. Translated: CASSYEDRVTEAFF.

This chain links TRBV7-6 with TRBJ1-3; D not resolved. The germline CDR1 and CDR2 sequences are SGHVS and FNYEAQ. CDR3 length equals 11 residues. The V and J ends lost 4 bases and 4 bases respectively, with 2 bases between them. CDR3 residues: CASSSGNTIYF. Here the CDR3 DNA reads TGTGCCAGCAGCTCGGGAAACACCATATATTTT.

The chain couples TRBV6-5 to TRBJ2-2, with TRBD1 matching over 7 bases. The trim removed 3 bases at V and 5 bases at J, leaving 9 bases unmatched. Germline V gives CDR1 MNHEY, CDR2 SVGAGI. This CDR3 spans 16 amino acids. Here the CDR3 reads CASSYRGRGRTGELFF. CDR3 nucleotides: TGTGCCAGCAGTTATCGCGGCAGGGGGAGAACCGGGGAGCTGTTTTTT.

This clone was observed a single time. The CDR3 nucleotides are TGTGCCAGCAGCCGATTACAGGGAGGGCAGCCCCAGCATTTT. It specifies CASSRLQGGQPQHF. This chain connects TRBV6-5 to TRBJ1-5; maybe TRBD1 (6 bases). The CDR3 sequence is 14 residues long. The V end was cut by 6 bases, the J end by 7 bases, with 16 bases between. The germline V gene has CDR1 MNHEY and CDR2 SVGAGI.